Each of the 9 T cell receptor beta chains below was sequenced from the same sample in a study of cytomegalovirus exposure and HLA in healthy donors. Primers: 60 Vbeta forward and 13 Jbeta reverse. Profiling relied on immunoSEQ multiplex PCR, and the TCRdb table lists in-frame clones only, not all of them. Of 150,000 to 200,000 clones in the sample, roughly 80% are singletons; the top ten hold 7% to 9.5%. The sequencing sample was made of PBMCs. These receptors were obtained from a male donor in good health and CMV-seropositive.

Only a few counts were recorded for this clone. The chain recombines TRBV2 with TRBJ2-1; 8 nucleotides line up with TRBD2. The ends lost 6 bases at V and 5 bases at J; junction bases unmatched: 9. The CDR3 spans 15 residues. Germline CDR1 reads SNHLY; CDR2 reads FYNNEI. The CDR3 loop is CASSRGGTPNNEQFF. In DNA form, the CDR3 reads TGTGCCAGCAGCCGGGGGGGGACTCCCAACAATGAGCAGTTCTTC.

The chain's CDR3 is CASSVGRTGKNYGYTF. The CDR3 nucleotides are TGTGCCAGCAGCGTAGGTCGGACAGGGAAAAACTATGGCTACACCTTC. The V gene is TRBV9, the J gene TRBJ1-2; 8 nucleotides line up with TRBD1. V lost 0 bases and J lost 2; bases outside the gene matches: 6. Germline V CDR1 and CDR2: SGDLS, YYNGEE. The CDR3 is made up of 16 amino acids.

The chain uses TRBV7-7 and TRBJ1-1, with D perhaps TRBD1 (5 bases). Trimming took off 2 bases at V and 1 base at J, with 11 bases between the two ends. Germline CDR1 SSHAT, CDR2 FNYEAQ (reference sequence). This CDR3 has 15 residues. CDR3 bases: TGTGCCAGCAGCTTAAGCGACAGTCCGAACACTGAAGCTTTCTTT. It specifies CASSLSDSPNTEAFF.

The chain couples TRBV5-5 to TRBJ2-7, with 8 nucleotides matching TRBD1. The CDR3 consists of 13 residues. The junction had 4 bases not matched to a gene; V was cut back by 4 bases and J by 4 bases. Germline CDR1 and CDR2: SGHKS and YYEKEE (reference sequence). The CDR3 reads CASSRQGRYEQYF. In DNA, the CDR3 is TGTGCCAGCAGCCGACAGGGGAGATACGAGCAGTACTTC.

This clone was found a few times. The CDR3 spells CASSPLGGNTEAFF. The CDR3, as DNA: TGTGCCAGCTCACCATTGGGAGGGAACACTGAAGCTTTCTTT. The chain carries TRBV18 and TRBJ1-1; no definite D call. The CDR3 loop spans 14 amino acids. Germline CDR1 KGHSH, CDR2 LQKENI. V was trimmed by 2 bases and J by 1 base, leaving 8 bases between them. Together with reference TRBV18 and TRBJ1-1, the CDR3 gives the full variable domain: NAGVMQNPRHLVRRRGQEARLRCSPMKGHSHVYWYRQLPEEGLKFMVYLQKENIIDESGMPKERFSAEFPKEGPSILRIQQVVRGDSAAYFCASSPLGGNTEAFFGQGTRLTVV.

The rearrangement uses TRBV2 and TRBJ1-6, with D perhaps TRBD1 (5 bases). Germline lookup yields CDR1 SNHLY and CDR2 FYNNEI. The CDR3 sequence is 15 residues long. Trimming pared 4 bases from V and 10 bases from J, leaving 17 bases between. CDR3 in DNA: TGTGCCAGCAGTGGAGAGAAGGGGAGGAAATCACCCCTCCACTTT. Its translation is CASSGEKGRKSPLHF.

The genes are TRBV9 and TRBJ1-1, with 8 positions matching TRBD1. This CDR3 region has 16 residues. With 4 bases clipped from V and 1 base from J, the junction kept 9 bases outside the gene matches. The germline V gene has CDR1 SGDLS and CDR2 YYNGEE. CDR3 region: CASSPRTGIGNTEAFF. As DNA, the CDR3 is TGTGCCAGCAGCCCGCGGACAGGGATAGGGAACACTGAAGCTTTCTTT.

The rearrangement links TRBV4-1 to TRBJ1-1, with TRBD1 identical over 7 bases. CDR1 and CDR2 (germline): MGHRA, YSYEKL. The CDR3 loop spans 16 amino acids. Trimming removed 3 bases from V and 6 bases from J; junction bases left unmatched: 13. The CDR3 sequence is CASSHPLTGKFPEAFF. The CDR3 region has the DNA TGCGCCAGCAGCCACCCATTGACAGGGAAGTTCCCTGAAGCTTTCTTT.

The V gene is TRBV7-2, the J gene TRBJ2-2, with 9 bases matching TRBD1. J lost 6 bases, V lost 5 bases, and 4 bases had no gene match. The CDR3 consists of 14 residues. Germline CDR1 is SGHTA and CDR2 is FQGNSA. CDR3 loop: CASSLQGAAGELFF. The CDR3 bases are TGTGCCAGCAGCCTACAGGGGGCCGCCGGGGAGCTGTTTTTT. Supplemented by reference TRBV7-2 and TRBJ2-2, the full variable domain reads GAGVSQSPSNKVTEKGKDVELRCDPISGHTALYWYRQSLGQGLEFLIYFQGNSAPDKSGLPSDRFSAERTGGSVSTLTIQRTQQEDSAVYLCASSLQGAAGELFFGEGSRLTVL.